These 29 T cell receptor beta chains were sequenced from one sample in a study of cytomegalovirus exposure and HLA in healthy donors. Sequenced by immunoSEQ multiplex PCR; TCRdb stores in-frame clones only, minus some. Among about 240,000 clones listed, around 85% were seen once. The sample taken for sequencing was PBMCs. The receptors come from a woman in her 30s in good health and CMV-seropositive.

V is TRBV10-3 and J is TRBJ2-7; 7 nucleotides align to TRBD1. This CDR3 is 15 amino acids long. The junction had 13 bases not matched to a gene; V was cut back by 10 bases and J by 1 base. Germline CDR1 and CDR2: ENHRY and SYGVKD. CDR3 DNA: TGTGCCACGACCTTTCTCGAGGGGGCGTCCTACGAGCAGTACTTC. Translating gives CATTFLEGASYEQYF.

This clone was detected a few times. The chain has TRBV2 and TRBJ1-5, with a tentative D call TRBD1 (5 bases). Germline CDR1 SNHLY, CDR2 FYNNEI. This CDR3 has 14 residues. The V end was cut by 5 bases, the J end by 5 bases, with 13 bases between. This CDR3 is CASSPTGTYQPQHF. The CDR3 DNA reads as TGTGCCAGCAGTCCTACAGGAACTTATCAGCCCCAGCATTTT.

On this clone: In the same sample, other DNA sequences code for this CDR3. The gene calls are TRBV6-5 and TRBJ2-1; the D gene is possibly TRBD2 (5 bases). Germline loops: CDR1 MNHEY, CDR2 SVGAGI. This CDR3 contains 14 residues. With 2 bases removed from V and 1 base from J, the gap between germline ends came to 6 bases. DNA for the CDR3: TGTGCCAGCAGTTACAGCGGTTCCTACAATGAGCAGTTCTTC. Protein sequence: CASSYSGSYNEQFF.

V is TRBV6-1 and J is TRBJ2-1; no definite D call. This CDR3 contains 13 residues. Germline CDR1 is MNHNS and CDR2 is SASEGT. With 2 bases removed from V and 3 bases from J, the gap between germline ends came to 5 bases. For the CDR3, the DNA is TGTGCCAGCAGTGAAACTCGCTACAATGAGCAGTTCTTC. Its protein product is CASSETRYNEQFF.

CDR3 protein: CASATHPQGAYEQYF. The CDR3 coding sequence is TGTGCCAGCGCTACCCACCCCCAGGGCGCCTACGAGCAGTACTTC. The chain links TRBV9 to TRBJ2-7, with a weak D call TRBD1 (5 bases). V was shortened by 7 bases and J by 2 bases, with 19 bases between the two germline ends. The CDR3 has 15 residues. CDR1 is SGDLS and CDR2 is YYNGEE in the germline V gene.

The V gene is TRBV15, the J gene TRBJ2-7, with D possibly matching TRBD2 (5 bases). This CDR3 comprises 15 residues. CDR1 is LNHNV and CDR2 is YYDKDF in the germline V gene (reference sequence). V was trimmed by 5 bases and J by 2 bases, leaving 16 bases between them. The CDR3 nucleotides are TGTGCCACCAGCCCAAGGAGAGGGAGTGCCTACGAGCAGTACTTC. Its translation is CATSPRRGSAYEQYF.

CDR3 sequence (DNA): TGTGCCAGCACAGGGTACTACGAGCAGTACTTC. It specifies CASTGYYEQYF. This chain connects TRBV2 to TRBJ2-7, with TRBD1 as a possible D gene (5 bases). The V and J ends lost 7 bases and 3 bases respectively, with 7 bases between them. Germline V lookup: CDR1 SNHLY, CDR2 FYNNEI. This CDR3 region has 11 residues.

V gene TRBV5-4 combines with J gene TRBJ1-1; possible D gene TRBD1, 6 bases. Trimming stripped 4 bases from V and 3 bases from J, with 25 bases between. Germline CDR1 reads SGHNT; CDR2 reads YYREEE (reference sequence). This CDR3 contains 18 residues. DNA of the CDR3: TGTGCCAGCAGCCGGGGGGGCTTTCGTGGTCTGGGGGACACTGAAGCTTTCTTT. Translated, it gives CASSRGGFRGLGDTEAFF.

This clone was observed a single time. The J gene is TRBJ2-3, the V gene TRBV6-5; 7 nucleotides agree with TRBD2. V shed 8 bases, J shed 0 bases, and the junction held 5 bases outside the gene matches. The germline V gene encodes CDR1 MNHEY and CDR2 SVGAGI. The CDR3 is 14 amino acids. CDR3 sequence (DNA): TGTGCCAGCTGCCCAGCGGGGAGCACAGATACGCAGTATTTT. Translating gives CASCPAGSTDTQYF.

The CDR3 sequence is CASSESGKRTYEQYF. The CDR3 DNA reads TGTGCCAGCAGCGAGAGCGGGAAGCGAACCTACGAGCAGTACTTC. The J gene is TRBJ2-7, the V gene TRBV7-9, with 7 bases that match TRBD2. Germline V gene data show CDR1 as SEHNR and CDR2 as FQNEAQ (reference sequence). V shed 5 bases, J shed 2 bases, and the junction held 9 bases outside the gene matches. This CDR3 comprises 15 residues.

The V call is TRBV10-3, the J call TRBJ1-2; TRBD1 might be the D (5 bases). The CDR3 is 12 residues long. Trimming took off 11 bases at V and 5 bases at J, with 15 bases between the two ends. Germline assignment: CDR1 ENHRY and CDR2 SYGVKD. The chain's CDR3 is CASSGLDYGYTF. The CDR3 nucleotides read TGTGCCTCCTCAGGGTTGGATTATGGCTACACCTTC.

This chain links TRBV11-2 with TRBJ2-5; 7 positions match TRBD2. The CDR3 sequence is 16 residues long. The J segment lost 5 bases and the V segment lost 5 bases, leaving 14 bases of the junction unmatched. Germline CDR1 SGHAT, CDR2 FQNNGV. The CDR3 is CASSLGAAPGGETQYF. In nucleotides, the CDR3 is TGTGCCAGCAGCCTCGGGGCGGCCCCCGGGGGGGAGACCCAGTACTTC. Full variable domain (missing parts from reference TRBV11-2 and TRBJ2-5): EAGVAQSPRYKIIEKRQSVAFWCNPISGHATLYWYQQILGQGPKLLIQFQNNGVVDDSQLPKDRFSAERLKGVDSTLKIQPAKLEDSAVYLCASSLGAAPGGETQYFGPGTRLLVL.

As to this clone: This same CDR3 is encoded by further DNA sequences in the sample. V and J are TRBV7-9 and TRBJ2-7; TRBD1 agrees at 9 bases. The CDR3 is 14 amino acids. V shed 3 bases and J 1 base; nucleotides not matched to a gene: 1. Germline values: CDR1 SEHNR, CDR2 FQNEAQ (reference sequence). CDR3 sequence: CASSLGTGSYEQYF. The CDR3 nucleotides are TGTGCCAGCAGCTTGGGGACAGGGTCCTACGAGCAGTACTTC.

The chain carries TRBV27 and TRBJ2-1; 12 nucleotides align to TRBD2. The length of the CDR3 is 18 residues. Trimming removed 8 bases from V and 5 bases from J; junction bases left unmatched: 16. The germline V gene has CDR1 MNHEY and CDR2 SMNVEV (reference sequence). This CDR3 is CASLTSGSRSRGNNEQFF. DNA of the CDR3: TGTGCCAGCCTGACTAGCGGGAGCCGATCCCGTGGAAACAATGAGCAGTTCTTC.

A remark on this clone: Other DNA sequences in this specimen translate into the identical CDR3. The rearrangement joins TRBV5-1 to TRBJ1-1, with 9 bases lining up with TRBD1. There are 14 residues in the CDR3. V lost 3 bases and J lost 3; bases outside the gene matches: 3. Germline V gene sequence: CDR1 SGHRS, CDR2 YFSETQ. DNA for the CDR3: TGCGCCAGCAGCTGGGGACAGGGAGACACTGAAGCTTTCTTT. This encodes CASSWGQGDTEAFF.

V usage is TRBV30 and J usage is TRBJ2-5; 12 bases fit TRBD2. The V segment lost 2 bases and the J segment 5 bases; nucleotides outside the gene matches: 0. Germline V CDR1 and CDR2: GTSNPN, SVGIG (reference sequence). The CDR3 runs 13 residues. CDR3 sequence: CAWSLAGGETQYF. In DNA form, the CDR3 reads TGTGCCTGGAGTCTAGCGGGAGGGGAGACCCAGTACTTC.

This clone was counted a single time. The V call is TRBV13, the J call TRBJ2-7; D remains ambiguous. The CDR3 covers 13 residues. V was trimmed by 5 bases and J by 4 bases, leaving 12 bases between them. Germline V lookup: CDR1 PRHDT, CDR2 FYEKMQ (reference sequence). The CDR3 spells CASSQALTYEQYF. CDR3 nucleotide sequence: TGTGCCAGCAGCCAAGCTCTCACTTACGAGCAGTACTTC.

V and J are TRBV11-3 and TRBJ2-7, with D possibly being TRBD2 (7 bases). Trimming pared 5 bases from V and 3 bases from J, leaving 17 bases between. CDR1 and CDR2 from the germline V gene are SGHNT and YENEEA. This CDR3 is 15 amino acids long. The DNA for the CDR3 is TGTGCCAGCAGCCAGCGGGGCGCAGGGGACTACGAGCAGTACTTC. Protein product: CASSQRGAGDYEQYF.

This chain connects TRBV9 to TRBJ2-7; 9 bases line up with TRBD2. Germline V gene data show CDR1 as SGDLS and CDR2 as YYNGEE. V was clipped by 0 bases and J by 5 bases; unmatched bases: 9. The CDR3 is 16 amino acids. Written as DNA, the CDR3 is TGTGCCAGCAGCGTAGCTGGTAGCGGGAGCATCCACGAGCAGTACTTC. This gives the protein CASSVAGSGSIHEQYF.

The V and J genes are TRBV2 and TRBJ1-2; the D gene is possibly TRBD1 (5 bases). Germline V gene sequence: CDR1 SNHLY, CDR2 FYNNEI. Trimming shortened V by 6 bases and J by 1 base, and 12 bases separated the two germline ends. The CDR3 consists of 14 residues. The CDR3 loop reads CASRSDTLNYGYTF. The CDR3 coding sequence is TGTGCCAGCAGATCGGACACTCTTAACTATGGCTACACCTTC.

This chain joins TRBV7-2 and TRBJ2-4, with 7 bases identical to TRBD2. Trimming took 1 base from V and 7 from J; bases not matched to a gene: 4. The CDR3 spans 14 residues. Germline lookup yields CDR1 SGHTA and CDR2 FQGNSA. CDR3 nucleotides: TGTGCCAGCAGCTTAGACGGGGGGTCGAACATTCAGTACTTC. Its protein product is CASSLDGGSNIQYF.

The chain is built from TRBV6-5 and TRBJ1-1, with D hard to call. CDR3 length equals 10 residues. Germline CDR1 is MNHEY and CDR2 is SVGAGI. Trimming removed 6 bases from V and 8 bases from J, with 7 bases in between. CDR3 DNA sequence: TGTGCCAGCAGCACAAAAGAAGCTTTCTTT. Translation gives CASSTKEAFF.

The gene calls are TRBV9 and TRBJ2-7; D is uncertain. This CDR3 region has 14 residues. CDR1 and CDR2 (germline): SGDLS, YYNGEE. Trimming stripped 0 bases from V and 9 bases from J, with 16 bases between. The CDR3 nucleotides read TGTGCCAGCAGCGTAGCCCCCCTGGGCTTTGTGCAGTACTTC. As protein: CASSVAPLGFVQYF.

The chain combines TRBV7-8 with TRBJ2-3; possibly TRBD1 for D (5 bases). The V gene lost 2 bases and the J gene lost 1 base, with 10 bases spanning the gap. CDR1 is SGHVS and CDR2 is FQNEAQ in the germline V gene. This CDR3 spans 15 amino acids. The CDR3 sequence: CASSLWGGRTDTQYF. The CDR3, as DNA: TGTGCCAGCAGCTTATGGGGCGGTCGCACAGATACGCAGTATTTT.

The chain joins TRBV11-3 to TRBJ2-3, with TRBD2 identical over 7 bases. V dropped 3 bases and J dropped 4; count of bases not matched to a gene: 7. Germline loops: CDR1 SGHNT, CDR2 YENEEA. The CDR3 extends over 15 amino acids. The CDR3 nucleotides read TGTGCCAGCAGCTTCTTAACTAGCGCTCCAGATACGCAGTATTTT. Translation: CASSFLTSAPDTQYF. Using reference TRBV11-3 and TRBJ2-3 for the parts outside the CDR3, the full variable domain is EAGVVQSPRYKIIEKKQPVAFWCNPISGHNTLYWYLQNLGQGPELLIRYENEEAVDDSQLPKDRFSAERLKGVDSTLKIQPAELGDSAVYLCASSFLTSAPDTQYFGPGTRLTVL.

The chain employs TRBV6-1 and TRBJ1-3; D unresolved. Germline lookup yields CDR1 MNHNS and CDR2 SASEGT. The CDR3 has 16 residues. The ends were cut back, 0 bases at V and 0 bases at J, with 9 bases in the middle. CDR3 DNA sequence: TGTGCCAGCAGTGAAGCCAGGCCTTCCTCTGGAAACACCATATATTTT. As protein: CASSEARPSSGNTIYF.

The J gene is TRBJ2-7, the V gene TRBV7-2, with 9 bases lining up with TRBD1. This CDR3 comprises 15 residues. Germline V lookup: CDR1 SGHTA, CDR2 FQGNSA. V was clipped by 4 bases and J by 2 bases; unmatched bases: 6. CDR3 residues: CASSYQQGAPYEQYF. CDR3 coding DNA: TGTGCCAGCAGCTACCAACAGGGGGCCCCCTACGAGCAGTACTTC. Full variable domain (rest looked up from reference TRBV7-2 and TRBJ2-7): GAGVSQSPSNKVTEKGKDVELRCDPISGHTALYWYRQSLGQGLEFLIYFQGNSAPDKSGLPSDRFSAERTGGSVSTLTIQRTQQEDSAVYLCASSYQQGAPYEQYFGPGTRLTVT.

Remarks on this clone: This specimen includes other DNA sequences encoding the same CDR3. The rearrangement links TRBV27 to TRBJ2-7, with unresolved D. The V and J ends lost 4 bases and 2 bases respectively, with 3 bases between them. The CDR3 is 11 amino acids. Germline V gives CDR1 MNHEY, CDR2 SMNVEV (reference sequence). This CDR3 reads CASSSAYEQYF. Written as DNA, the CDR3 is TGTGCCAGCAGTTCCGCCTACGAGCAGTACTTC.

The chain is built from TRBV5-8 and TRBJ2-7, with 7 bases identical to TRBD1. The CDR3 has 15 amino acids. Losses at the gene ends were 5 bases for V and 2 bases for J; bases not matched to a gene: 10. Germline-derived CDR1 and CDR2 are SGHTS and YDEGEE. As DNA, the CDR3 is TGTGCCAGCAGGGGATACGAAAGGGGGCCCTACGAGCAGTACTTC. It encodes CASRGYERGPYEQYF. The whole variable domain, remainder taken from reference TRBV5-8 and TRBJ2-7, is EAGVTQSPTHLIKTRGQQATLRCSPISGHTSVYWYQQALGLGLQFLLWYDEGEERNRGNFPPRFSGRQFPNYSSELNVNALELEDSALYLCASRGYERGPYEQYFGPGTRLTVT.